This entry lists 27 T cell receptor beta chains sequenced from one sample in a study of blood T cell repertoires in COVID-19. Profiled with immunoSEQ multiplex PCR; TCRdb holds only in-frame clones, not every one. Seen here are roughly 250,000 clones, 75% to 85% observed once, and the top ten hold under 15%. Specimen: peripheral blood. All receptors come from a woman aged 55-69 years with active or convalescent COVID-19.

This clone was seen only once. This chain joins TRBV7-2 and TRBJ1-1, with TRBD1 matching over 10 bases. Germline CDR1 is SGHTA and CDR2 is FQGNSA. This CDR3 is 13 amino acids long. Germline trimming cut 0 bases from V and 11 bases from J; bases unmatched to any gene: 3. The CDR3 is CASSLALDRGAFF. Written as DNA, the CDR3 is TGTGCCAGCAGCTTAGCCTTGGACAGGGGGGCTTTCTTT.

This chain connects TRBV5-4 to TRBJ2-3, with 10 bases fitting TRBD2. Unmatched junction bases numbered 8, after V lost 5 bases and J lost 2 bases. Germline V gives CDR1 SGHNT, CDR2 YYREEE (reference sequence). This CDR3 is built from 16 residues. The CDR3 loop is CASRTQRGGDTDTQYF. CDR3 bases: TGTGCCAGCAGAACCCAGCGGGGGGGCGACACAGATACGCAGTATTTT.

This clone has a handful of counts. The J gene is TRBJ2-3, the V gene TRBV12-3 or TRBV12-4; possibly TRBD1 for D (5 bases). V was cut by 2 bases and J by 6 bases, with 9 bases left in between. The CDR3 covers 13 residues. Written as DNA, the CDR3 is TGTGCCAGCAGTTTAAGCAGGGCGGATACGCAGTATTTT. This encodes CASSLSRADTQYF.

The rearrangement links TRBV11-3 to TRBJ1-3, with D perhaps TRBD1 (5 bases). The germline CDR1 and CDR2 sequences are SGHNT and YENEEA. The CDR3 is made up of 18 amino acids. With 0 bases removed from V and 0 bases from J, the gap between germline ends came to 15 bases. CDR3 DNA sequence: TGTGCCAGCAGCTTAGAAGGACACCCGTCGGGCTCTGGAAACACCATATATTTT. It specifies CASSLEGHPSGSGNTIYF.

V gene TRBV11-2 combines with J gene TRBJ2-3; 7 bases are shared with TRBD1. The CDR3 sequence is 16 residues long. With 0 bases clipped from V and 1 base from J, the junction kept 4 bases outside the gene matches. Germline values: CDR1 SGHAT, CDR2 FQNNGV. DNA of the CDR3: TGTGCCAGCAGCTTAGATGAGGGGGCAGGCACAGATACGCAGTATTTT. The encoded protein is CASSLDEGAGTDTQYF.

The chain uses TRBV5-1 and TRBJ2-7, with 8 positions matching TRBD2. This CDR3 is 14 amino acids long. CDR1 and CDR2 from the germline V gene are SGHRS and YFSETQ. V was clipped by 4 bases and J by 5 bases; unmatched bases: 8. The CDR3 bases are TGCGCCAGCAGCCACGGGACTAGAGAGAACGAGCAGTACTTC. This translates into CASSHGTRENEQYF.

The gene calls are TRBV5-5 and TRBJ2-5, with 9 bases lining up with TRBD2. The junction had 12 bases not matched to a gene; V was cut back by 4 bases and J by 5 bases. Germline lookup yields CDR1 SGHKS and CDR2 YYEKEE (reference sequence). The CDR3 is made up of 16 amino acids. The DNA for the CDR3 is TGTGCCAGCAGCCCCCGGGGAGCGGGGGGCGGGGAGACCCAGTACTTC. The encoded protein is CASSPRGAGGGETQYF. Full variable domain (rest looked up from reference TRBV5-5 and TRBJ2-5): DAGVTQSPTHLIKTRGQQVTLRCSPISGHKSVSWYQQVLGQGPQFIFQYYEKEERGRGNFPDRFSARQFPNYSSELNVNALLLGDSALYLCASSPRGAGGGETQYFGPGTRLLVL.

V is TRBV6-2 or TRBV6-3 and J is TRBJ2-5, with D perhaps TRBD2 (5 bases). Trimming stripped 2 bases from V and 2 bases from J, with 9 bases between. CDR1 is MNHEY, CDR2 SVGEGT, per germline. The CDR3 loop spans 14 amino acids. The CDR3, as DNA: TGTGCCAGCAGTTACGCGGGCCTGCAAGAGACCCAGTACTTC. It yields the protein CASSYAGLQETQYF.

The rearrangement uses TRBV6-5 and TRBJ1-2; D gene uncertain. This CDR3 has 13 amino acids. Trimming removed 7 bases from V and 7 bases from J, with 16 bases in between. The germline CDR1 and CDR2 sequences are MNHEY and SVGAGI. CDR3 bases: TGTGCCAGCACCATGGAGGGCAGCGGTGGCTACACCTTC. Amino acid sequence: CASTMEGSGGYTF.

In regard to this clone: Other DNA sequences within the sample encode an identical CDR3. V gene TRBV11-2 combines with J gene TRBJ1-1, with D perhaps matching TRBD1 (5 bases). The CDR3 contains 12 residues. Germline V CDR1 and CDR2: SGHAT, FQNNGV. V was trimmed by 3 bases and J by 5 bases, leaving 7 bases between them. CDR3 residues: CASSLAGTEAFF. CDR3 nucleotides: TGTGCCAGCAGCTTGGCAGGGACTGAAGCTTTCTTT.

The J gene is TRBJ2-5, the V gene TRBV19, with TRBD2 identical over 10 bases. The V segment lost 3 bases and the J segment 5 bases; nucleotides outside the gene matches: 6. CDR1 LNHDA and CDR2 SQIVND come from the germline V gene (reference sequence). The CDR3 has 15 residues. The CDR3 DNA reads TGTGCCAGTAGTATCCTAGCGGGGGCCGAGGAGACCCAGTACTTC. Translated: CASSILAGAEETQYF.

The chain combines TRBV6-1 with TRBJ2-4, with 11 bases lining up with TRBD1. The germline V gene has CDR1 MNHNS and CDR2 SASEGT. The V gene end was trimmed by 3 bases and the J gene end by 4 bases; junction bases not matched to a gene: 5. The CDR3 is 16 amino acids. The CDR3 is CASSDGTGGRKNIQYF. CDR3 bases: TGTGCCAGCAGTGACGGGACAGGGGGTCGAAAAAACATTCAGTACTTC.

V usage is TRBV2 and J usage is TRBJ1-2; possible D gene TRBD1, 6 bases. The CDR3 totals 13 residues. CDR1 is SNHLY and CDR2 is FYNNEI in the germline V gene. Deletions cut 5 bases from V and 3 bases from J, with 10 bases between. CDR3 DNA: TGTGCCAGCAGTCCGGGACAAGACTATGGCTACACCTTC. Protein sequence: CASSPGQDYGYTF.

V is TRBV7-3 and J is TRBJ1-2, with 8 bases that match TRBD1. Germline-derived CDR1 and CDR2 are SGHTA and FQGTGA. V shed 2 bases, J shed 8 bases, and the junction held 4 bases outside the gene matches. The CDR3 is 13 residues long. The CDR3 sequence: CASSLAGGDGYTF. CDR3 bases: TGTGCCAGCAGCTTAGCAGGGGGCGACGGCTACACCTTC.

This clone was detected once. The chain employs TRBV18 and TRBJ1-4; 10 bases map to TRBD1. Germline-derived CDR1 and CDR2 are KGHSH and LQKENI. With V trimmed by 4 bases and J by 6 bases, 8 bases remained unmatched. There are 16 residues in the CDR3. The CDR3 DNA reads as TGTGCCAGCTCACGAAGAGCCGGGACAGGGGATGAAAAACTGTTTTTT. This encodes CASSRRAGTGDEKLFF.

The V gene is TRBV19, the J gene TRBJ2-7, with 7 nucleotides matching TRBD1. The V gene end was trimmed by 2 bases and the J gene end by 2 bases; junction bases not matched to a gene: 6. The CDR3 contains 15 residues. Germline V gene lookup returns CDR1 LNHDA and CDR2 SQIVND (reference sequence). The CDR3, as DNA: TGTGCCAGTAGTATATCGACAGGGTACCCCTACGAGCAGTACTTC. Amino acids: CASSISTGYPYEQYF.

CDR3 in DNA: TGTGCCAGCGAGGAGTGGAAGGGGACAAATTCCTACAATGAGCAGTTCTTC. Its translation is CASEEWKGTNSYNEQFF. This chain connects TRBV9 to TRBJ2-1; the D gene is possibly TRBD1 (6 bases). CDR1 and CDR2 from the germline V gene are SGDLS and YYNGEE. V gave up 7 bases and J gave up 1 base, with 21 bases separating them. This CDR3 is built from 17 residues.

The chain links TRBV6-5 to TRBJ2-7, with a possible D match to TRBD1 (6 bases). The CDR3 is made up of 14 amino acids. The germline V and J ends were trimmed by 0 bases and 7 bases, with 13 bases remaining between them. Germline V CDR1 and CDR2: MNHEY, SVGAGI. CDR3 DNA sequence: TGTGCCAGCAGTTACTCAGGACAGCCTGGGGAGCAGTACTTC. Encoded protein: CASSYSGQPGEQYF.

The chain joins TRBV12-3 or TRBV12-4 to TRBJ1-2; D is possibly TRBD1 (5 bases). This CDR3 comprises 13 residues. Between the trimmed V and J ends, which lost 5 bases and 5 bases, there was a span of 12 bases. As DNA, the CDR3 is TGTGCCAGCAGTGGGACTACATATTATGGCTACACCTTC. Its protein is CASSGTTYYGYTF.

This clone was counted a few times. The J gene is TRBJ2-4, the V gene TRBV5-4; 7 bases align to TRBD1. Germline V gene sequence: CDR1 SGHNT, CDR2 YYREEE (reference sequence). This CDR3 spans 16 amino acids. V shed 4 bases, J shed 0 bases, and the junction held 7 bases outside the gene matches. DNA of the CDR3: TGTGCCAGCAGCCTTCCACAGGGGAGAGCCAAAAACATTCAGTACTTC. It specifies CASSLPQGRAKNIQYF. The whole variable domain, remainder taken from reference TRBV5-4 and TRBJ2-4, is ETGVTQSPTHLIKTRGQQVTLRCSSQSGHNTVSWYQQALGQGPQFIFQYYREEENGRGNFPPRFSGLQFPNYSSELNVNALELDDSALYLCASSLPQGRAKNIQYFGAGTRLSVL.

This chain uses TRBV4-3 with TRBJ1-5; D is undetermined. This CDR3 comprises 16 residues. Germline V CDR1 and CDR2: LGHNA, YSLEER. Trimming pared 2 bases from V and 5 bases from J, leaving 16 bases between. The CDR3, as DNA: TGCGCCAGCAGCCAATTACGGGAGAGGGCTGATCAGCCCCAGCATTTT. Translated: CASSQLRERADQPQHF.

The chain employs TRBV18 and TRBJ2-1, with D perhaps matching TRBD1 (6 bases). The V end lost 0 bases, the J end lost 5 bases, and 8 bases lay between the germline ends. In germline, CDR1 is KGHSH, CDR2 LQKENI. The CDR3 sequence is 14 residues long. The CDR3 loop is CASSPPAGDNEQFF. In DNA, the CDR3 is TGTGCCAGCTCACCACCGGCAGGGGACAATGAGCAGTTCTTC.

This clone is judged hyperexpanded. The genes are TRBV2 and TRBJ1-5; weak D call: TRBD1 (5 bases). Trimming pared 3 bases from V and 6 bases from J, leaving 9 bases between. The germline V gene has CDR1 SNHLY and CDR2 FYNNEI. This CDR3 comprises 13 residues. The CDR3 DNA reads TGTGCCAGCAGTGATGGAGGGGTTCAGCCCCAGCATTTT. Protein sequence: CASSDGGVQPQHF.

This chain links TRBV10-1 with TRBJ2-3; maybe TRBD2 (5 bases). Per the germline V gene, CDR1 is WNHNN and CDR2 is SYGVQD (reference sequence). The length of the CDR3 is 12 residues. Trimming shortened V by 5 bases and J by 5 bases, and 8 bases separated the two germline ends. The CDR3 nucleotides are TGCGCCAGCAGTCCCGCGGGAGATACGCAGTATTTT. As protein: CASSPAGDTQYF.

There are a few counts of this clone. This sequence joins TRBV7-2 and TRBJ1-5, with 7 bases aligning to TRBD1. The germline V gene has CDR1 SGHTA and CDR2 FQGNSA. The CDR3 length is 13 residues. Trimming took 5 bases from V and 4 from J; bases not matched to a gene: 2. The CDR3 protein is CASSGQANQPQHF. CDR3 in DNA: TGTGCCAGCAGCGGACAGGCGAATCAGCCCCAGCATTTT. Looking up the rest from reference TRBV7-2 and TRBJ1-5 gives the full variable domain: GAGVSQSPSNKVTEKGKDVELRCDPISGHTALYWYRQSLGQGLEFLIYFQGNSAPDKSGLPSDRFSAERTGGSVSTLTIQRTQQEDSAVYLCASSGQANQPQHFGDGTRLSIL.

This chain joins TRBV15 and TRBJ2-5, with D perhaps TRBD1 (6 bases). Germline-derived CDR1 and CDR2 are LNHNV and YYDKDF (reference sequence). The CDR3 covers 13 residues. Trimming shortened V by 2 bases and J by 5 bases, and 9 bases separated the two germline ends. CDR3 amino acids: CATSRLQGETQYF. CDR3 DNA sequence: TGTGCCACCAGCAGACTCCAGGGGGAGACCCAGTACTTC.

The gene calls are TRBV5-1 and TRBJ2-2; maybe TRBD1 (5 bases). Germline assignment: CDR1 SGHRS and CDR2 YFSETQ. The CDR3 is 14 amino acids. V dropped 3 bases and J dropped 1 base, with 7 bases sitting between them. The CDR3 loop reads CASSSTGNTGELFF. For the CDR3, the DNA is TGCGCCAGCAGCTCCACAGGGAACACCGGGGAGCTGTTTTTT.